One sample yielded the 15 T cell receptor beta chains listed below, sequenced in a study of vaccination and CD4 T cells after COVID-19. Specified treatment: approximately nine-day PBMC culture with coronavirus spike peptide pools or control peptides (ViraFEST assay). Cultured CD4+ T-cell DNA underwent Oncomine TCR Beta short-read sequencing. One entry per CDR3 protein, called by TCRdb with MiXCR from the PCR reads. The sample consists of roughly 15,000 distinct CDR3 sequences, approximately 30% of them appearing once. Their target antigens are unknown. Source material: cultured CD4+ T cells from blood. All receptors come from a human donor with COVID-19.

The gene calls are TRBV20-1 and TRBJ1-1; weak D call: TRBD1 (5 bases). There are 12 residues in the CDR3. In germline, CDR1 is DFQATT, CDR2 SNEGSKA (reference sequence). Trimming took off 1 base at V and 10 bases at J, with 13 bases between the two ends. The CDR3 reads CSARAPGAGAFF. In DNA, the CDR3 is TGCAGTGCTAGAGCACCCGGGGCAGGAGCTTTCTTT.

V and J are TRBV6-1 and TRBJ1-5; D is possibly TRBD1 (5 bases). V was trimmed by 6 bases and J by 1 base, leaving 13 bases between them. The CDR3 runs 15 residues. CDR1 and CDR2 from the germline V gene are MNHNS and SASEGT. The CDR3 nucleotides read TGTGCCAGCAGGGAAACGAGGGGAAGCAATCAGCCCCAGCATTTT. Protein sequence: CASRETRGSNQPQHF.

This clonotype came up a few times. CDR3 coding DNA: TGTGCCAGCAGTGACGGACGTACTGGAGAGACCCAGTACTTC. This encodes CASSDGRTGETQYF. This chain links TRBV27 with TRBJ2-5; D is uncertain. The CDR3 has 14 residues. The V gene's germline CDR1 is MNHEY and CDR2 SMNVEV (reference sequence). V dropped 5 bases and J dropped 4 bases, with 14 bases sitting between them.

This clonotype was counted only a few times. The chain has TRBV24-1 and TRBJ2-1; the match to TRBD1 covers 9 bases. The CDR3 extends over 17 amino acids. Germline V lookup: CDR1 KGHDR, CDR2 SFDVKD. V dropped 4 bases and J dropped 5; count of bases not matched to a gene: 11. CDR3 region: CATSDFKGTGSHNEQFF. Here the CDR3 DNA reads TGTGCCACCAGTGACTTTAAAGGGACAGGGTCCCACAATGAGCAGTTCTTC.

The genes are TRBV6-1 and TRBJ2-7; TRBD1 matches 7 bases. The CDR3 runs 16 residues. Trimming took 7 bases from V and 4 from J; bases not matched to a gene: 16. Germline loops: CDR1 MNHNS, CDR2 SASEGT. The CDR3 DNA reads TGTGCCAGCAAGTTCGACTGGACAGGCGTGTTTTACGAGCAGTACTTC. This gives the protein CASKFDWTGVFYEQYF.

This clonotype was found a few times. The chain couples TRBV19 to TRBJ1-1; TRBD1 aligns across 7 bases. The ends lost 7 bases at V and 3 bases at J; junction bases unmatched: 23. The CDR3 length is 19 residues. CDR1 LNHDA and CDR2 SQIVND come from the germline V gene (reference sequence). The CDR3 spells CASTVRWVVGRGDDTEAFF. The CDR3 DNA reads as TGTGCCAGTACCGTTCGATGGGTGGTCGGCAGGGGGGATGACACTGAAGCTTTCTTT.

The rearrangement joins TRBV19 to TRBJ1-1, with D maybe TRBD1 (5 bases). V dropped 6 bases and J dropped 7 bases, with 18 bases sitting between them. This CDR3 is built from 14 residues. Germline V gives CDR1 LNHDA, CDR2 SQIVND (reference sequence). In DNA form, the CDR3 reads TGTGCCAGTAGATTTCAATACGGGGACCGTGAAGCTTTCTTT. As protein: CASRFQYGDREAFF.

The rearrangement joins TRBV20-1 to TRBJ2-3; 12 bases agree with TRBD1. V trimming: 5 bases; J trimming: 2 bases; junction bases outside the gene matches: 11. CDR3 length: 17 amino acids. The germline CDR1 and CDR2 sequences are DFQATT and SNEGSKA (reference sequence). The DNA of the CDR3 is TGCAGTGCTGGGGGACAGGGGGCGCCGGGGTCCACAGATACGCAGTATTTT. It specifies CSAGGQGAPGSTDTQYF.

The chain joins TRBV3-1 to TRBJ1-2; 9 bases align to TRBD1. Germline lookup yields CDR1 LGHDT and CDR2 YNNKEL (reference sequence). CDR3 size: 15 residues. V was pared by 5 bases and J by 7 bases, with 11 bases of the junction left unmatched. The CDR3 reads CASSFRDRDSSGYTF. CDR3 in DNA: TGTGCCAGCAGCTTTAGGGACAGGGACTCGAGTGGCTACACCTTC. The whole variable domain, filled in from reference TRBV3-1 and TRBJ1-2, reads DTAVSQTPKYLVTQMGNDKSIKCEQNLGHDTMYWYKQDSKKFLKIMFSYNNKELIINETVPNRFSPKSPDKAHLNLHINSLELGDSAVYFCASSFRDRDSSGYTFGSGTRLTVV.

In this sample, this clonotype is medium-sized. The genes are TRBV30 and TRBJ1-1, with D uncertain. In germline, CDR1 is GTSNPN, CDR2 SVGIG (reference sequence). This CDR3 contains 13 residues. Deletions cut 4 bases from V and 8 bases from J, with 17 bases between. The CDR3 region is CAWTRPGEREAFF. CDR3 DNA sequence: TGTGCCTGGACCCGACCCGGGGAAAGGGAAGCTTTCTTT. Full variable domain (missing parts from reference TRBV30 and TRBJ1-1): SQTIHQWPATLVQPVGSPLSLECTVEGTSNPNLYWYRQAAGRGLQLLFYSVGIGQISSEVPQNLSASRPQDRQFILSSKKLLLSDSGFYLCAWTRPGEREAFFGQGTRLTVV.

This chain uses TRBV18 with TRBJ1-2; TRBD1 aligns across 10 bases. CDR3 length: 15 residues. CDR1 KGHSH and CDR2 LQKENI come from the germline V gene. After removal of 2 bases from V and 6 bases from J, the junction contained 6 bases not matched to a gene. The CDR3 DNA reads TGTGCCAGCTCACCAAACCGGGACAGGGGCCATGGCTACACCTTC. Protein: CASSPNRDRGHGYTF.

This clonotype was counted a few times. The chain has TRBV7-9 and TRBJ2-1; D remains unclear. Germline assignment: CDR1 SEHNR and CDR2 FQNEAQ (reference sequence). This CDR3 has 16 residues. The V gene lost 3 bases and the J gene lost 8 bases, with 20 bases spanning the gap. The CDR3 DNA follows: TGTGCCAGCAGCTTGTCCCAGGCTCAGAGTTGGGATGAGCAGTTCTTC. Translating gives CASSLSQAQSWDEQFF.

This rearrangement joins TRBV20-1 to TRBJ2-7; D not certain. In germline, CDR1 is DFQATT, CDR2 SNEGSKA (reference sequence). The CDR3 consists of 15 residues. Trimming stripped 6 bases from V and 0 bases from J, with 18 bases between. CDR3 coding DNA: TGCAGTGCGAGCACCTTTCTCTTGAACTCCTACGAGCAGTACTTC. Its translation: CSASTFLLNSYEQYF.

The chain combines TRBV4-1 with TRBJ1-2; 7 bases fit TRBD1. CDR1 is MGHRA and CDR2 is YSYEKL in the germline V gene. This CDR3 has 13 residues. V lost 4 bases to trimming and J lost 8 bases; unmatched junction nucleotides: 7. The CDR3: CASSLDRAAGYTF. CDR3 coding DNA: TGCGCCAGCAGCCTAGACAGGGCGGCAGGCTACACCTTC.

The rearrangement links TRBV11-3 to TRBJ1-1, with D unclear. The length of the CDR3 is 14 residues. The V gene lost 1 base and the J gene lost 6 bases, with 12 bases spanning the gap. Germline V gene lookup returns CDR1 SGHNT and CDR2 YENEEA. The CDR3 is CASSLVVSDAEAFF. The CDR3 DNA follows: TGTGCCAGCAGCTTAGTGGTTTCAGATGCTGAAGCTTTCTTT.